This T cell receptor beta chain was observed in a study of blood T cell repertoires in COVID-19. Study-wide background: Samples taken during acute and convalescent COVID-19 were collected in the United States, Italy and Spain. T cells, B-cell-depleted T cells, or PBMCs supplied cDNA or gDNA.

As handled by the study authors: Researchers report that nucleated cell counts were estimated from reference gene primer amplification. Data came from immunoSEQ multiplex PCR; TCRdb stores just in-frame clones and leaves some out. V, J and clone size derive from that table, while D and trimming were established from the DNA sequence. The data contain roughly 340,000 clones, over 80% of them singletons. This CDR3 is built from 13 residues. V shed 6 bases and J shed 3 bases, with 11 bases lying between them. Patients in Seattle were enrolled during active infection, then followed longitudinally. The V and J genes are TRBV12-3 or TRBV12-4 and TRBJ1-1, with D maybe TRBD1 (6 bases). The specimen sequenced was peripheral blood. The origin of this receptor is a woman between 45 and 60 years old with COVID-19, enrolled during active disease. CDR3 coding DNA: TGTGCCAGCAGAGAGGACAGCTACACTGAAGCTTTCTTT. It is translated as CASREDSYTEAFF.